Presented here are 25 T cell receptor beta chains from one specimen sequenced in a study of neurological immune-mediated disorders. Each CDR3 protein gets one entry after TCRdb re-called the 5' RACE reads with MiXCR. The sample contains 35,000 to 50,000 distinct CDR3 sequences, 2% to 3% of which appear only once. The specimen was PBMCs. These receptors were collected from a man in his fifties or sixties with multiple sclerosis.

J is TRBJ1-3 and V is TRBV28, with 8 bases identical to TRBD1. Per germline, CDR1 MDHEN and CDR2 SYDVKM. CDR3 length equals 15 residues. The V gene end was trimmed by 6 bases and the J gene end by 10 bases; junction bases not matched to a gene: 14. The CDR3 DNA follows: TGTGCCAGCAGGGACAGGGAGGCCCCTCAGGAAACCATATATTTT. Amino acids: CASRDREAPQETIYF. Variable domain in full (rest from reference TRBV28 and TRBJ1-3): DVKVTQSSRYLVKRTGEKVFLECVQDMDHENMFWYRQDPGLGLRLIYFSYDVKMKEKGDIPEGYSVSREKKERFSLILESASTNQTSMYLCASRDREAPQETIYFGEGSWLTVV.

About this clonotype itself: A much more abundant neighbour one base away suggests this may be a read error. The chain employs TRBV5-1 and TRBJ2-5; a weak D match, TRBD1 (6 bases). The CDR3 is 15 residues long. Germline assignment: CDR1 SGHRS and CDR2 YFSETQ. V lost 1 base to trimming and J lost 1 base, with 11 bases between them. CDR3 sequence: CASSLRGGTQETQYF. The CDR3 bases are TGCGCCAGCAGCTTGCGAGGGGGAACCCAAGAGACCCAGTACTTC.

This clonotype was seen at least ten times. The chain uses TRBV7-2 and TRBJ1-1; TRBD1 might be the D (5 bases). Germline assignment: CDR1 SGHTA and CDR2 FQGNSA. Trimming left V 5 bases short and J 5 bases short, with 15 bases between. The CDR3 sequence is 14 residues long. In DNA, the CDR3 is TGTGCCAGCAGCCTAGGGGCAACGGGGACTGAAGCTTTCTTT. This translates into CASSLGATGTEAFF. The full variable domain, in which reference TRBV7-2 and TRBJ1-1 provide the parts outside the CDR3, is GAGVSQSPSNKVTEKGKDVELRCDPISGHTALYWYRQSLGQGLEFLIYFQGNSAPDKSGLPSDRFSAERTGGSVSTLTIQRTQQEDSAVYLCASSLGATGTEAFFGQGTRLTVV.

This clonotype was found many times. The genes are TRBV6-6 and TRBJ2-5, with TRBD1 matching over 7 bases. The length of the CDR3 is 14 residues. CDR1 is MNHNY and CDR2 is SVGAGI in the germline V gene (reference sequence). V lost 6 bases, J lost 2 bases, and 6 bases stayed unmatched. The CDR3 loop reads CASRRQGKQETQYF. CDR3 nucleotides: TGTGCCAGCAGACGACAGGGTAAACAAGAGACCCAGTACTTC.

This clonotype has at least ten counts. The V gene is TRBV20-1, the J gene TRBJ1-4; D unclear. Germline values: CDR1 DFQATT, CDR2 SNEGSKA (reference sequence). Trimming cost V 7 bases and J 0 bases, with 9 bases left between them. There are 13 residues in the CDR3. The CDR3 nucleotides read TGCAGTGTTGGCACAGCAACTAATGAAAAACTGTTTTTT. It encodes CSVGTATNEKLFF.

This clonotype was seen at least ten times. CDR3 DNA sequence: TGTGCCAGCAGCCAAGAGACTAGCAGGGAGACCCAGTACTTC. It specifies CASSQETSRETQYF. V is TRBV3-1 and J is TRBJ2-5; 7 positions agree with TRBD2. In germline, CDR1 is LGHDT, CDR2 YNNKEL (reference sequence). The CDR3 sequence is 14 residues long. V was clipped by 0 bases and J by 5 bases; unmatched bases: 3.

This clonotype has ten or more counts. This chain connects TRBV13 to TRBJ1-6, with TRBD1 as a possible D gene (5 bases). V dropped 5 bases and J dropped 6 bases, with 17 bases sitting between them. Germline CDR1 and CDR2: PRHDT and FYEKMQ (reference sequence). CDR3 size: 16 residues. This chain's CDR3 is CASSEDLGTANSPLHF. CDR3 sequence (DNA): TGTGCCAGCAGCGAGGACTTAGGGACCGCTAATTCACCCCTCCACTTT. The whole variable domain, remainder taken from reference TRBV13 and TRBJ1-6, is AAGVIQSPRHLIKEKRETATLKCYPIPRHDTVYWYQQGPGQDPQFLISFYEKMQSDKGSIPDRFSAQQFSDYHSELNMSSLELGDSALYFCASSEDLGTANSPLHFGNGTRLTVT.

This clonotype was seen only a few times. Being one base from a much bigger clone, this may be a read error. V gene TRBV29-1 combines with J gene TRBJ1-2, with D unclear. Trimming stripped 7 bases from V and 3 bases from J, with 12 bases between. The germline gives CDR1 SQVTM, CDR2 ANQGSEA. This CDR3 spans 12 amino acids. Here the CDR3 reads CSAAERDYGYTF. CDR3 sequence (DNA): TGCAGCGCCGCGGAAAGGGACTATGGCTACACCTTC.

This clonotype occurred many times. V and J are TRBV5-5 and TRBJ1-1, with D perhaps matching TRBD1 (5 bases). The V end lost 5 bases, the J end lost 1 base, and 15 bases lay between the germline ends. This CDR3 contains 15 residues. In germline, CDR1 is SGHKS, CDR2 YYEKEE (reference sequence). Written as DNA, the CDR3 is TGTGCCAGCAGTCAAACCCGACAGCCGAACACTGAAGCTTTCTTT. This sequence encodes CASSQTRQPNTEAFF.

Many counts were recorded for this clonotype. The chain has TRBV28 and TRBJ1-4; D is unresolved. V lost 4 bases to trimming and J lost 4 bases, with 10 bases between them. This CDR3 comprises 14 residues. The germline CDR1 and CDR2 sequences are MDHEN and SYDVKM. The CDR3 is CASSSRSINEKLFF. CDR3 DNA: TGTGCCAGCAGTTCGAGGAGTATTAATGAAAAACTGTTTTTT. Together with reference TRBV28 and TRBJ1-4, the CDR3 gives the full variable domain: DVKVTQSSRYLVKRTGEKVFLECVQDMDHENMFWYRQDPGLGLRLIYFSYDVKMKEKGDIPEGYSVSREKKERFSLILESASTNQTSMYLCASSSRSINEKLFFGSGTQLSVL.

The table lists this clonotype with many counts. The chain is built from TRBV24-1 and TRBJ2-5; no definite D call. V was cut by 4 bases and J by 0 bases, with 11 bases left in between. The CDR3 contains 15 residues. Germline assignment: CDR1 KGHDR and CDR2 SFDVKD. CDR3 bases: TGTGCCACCAGTGACTCGACGACGTACCAAGAGACCCAGTACTTC. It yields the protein CATSDSTTYQETQYF.

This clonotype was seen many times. Here the CDR3 DNA reads TGTGCCAGCAGCCCCTCGGGAGGCCTCACTGAAGCTTTCTTT. This translates into CASSPSGGLTEAFF. This rearrangement joins TRBV7-6 to TRBJ1-1; D call uncertain. Trimming removed 5 bases from V and 4 bases from J, with 14 bases in between. Germline-derived CDR1 and CDR2 are SGHVS and FNYEAQ. The CDR3 is 14 amino acids.

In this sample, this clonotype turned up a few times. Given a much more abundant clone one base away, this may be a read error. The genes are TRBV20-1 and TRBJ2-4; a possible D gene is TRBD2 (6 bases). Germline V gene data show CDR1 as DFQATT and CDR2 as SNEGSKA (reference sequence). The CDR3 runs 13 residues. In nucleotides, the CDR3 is TGCAGTGCCGGGTGGGGGGTCCAAAAAATTCAGTACTTC. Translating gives CSAGWGVQKIQYF.

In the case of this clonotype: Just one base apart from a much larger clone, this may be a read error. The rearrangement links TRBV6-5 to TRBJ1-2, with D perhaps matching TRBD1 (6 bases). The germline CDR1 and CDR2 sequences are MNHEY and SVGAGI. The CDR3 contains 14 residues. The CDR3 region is CASSRDIGSDFIFF. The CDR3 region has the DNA TGTGCCAGCAGTCGGGACATTGGATCGGATTTTATTTTCTTC.

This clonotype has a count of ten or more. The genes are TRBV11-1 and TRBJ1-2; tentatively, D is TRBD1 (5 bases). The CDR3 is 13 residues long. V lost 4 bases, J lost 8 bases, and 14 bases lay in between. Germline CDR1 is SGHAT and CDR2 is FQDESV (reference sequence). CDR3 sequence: CASSSGLRNGYTF. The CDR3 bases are TGTGCCAGCAGCTCGGGACTGCGGAACGGCTACACCTTC.

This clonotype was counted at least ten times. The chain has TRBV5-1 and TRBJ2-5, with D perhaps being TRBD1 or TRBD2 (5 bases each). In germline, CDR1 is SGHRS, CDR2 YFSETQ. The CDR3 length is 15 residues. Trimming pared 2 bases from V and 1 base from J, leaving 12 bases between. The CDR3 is CASSFFRGGQETQYF. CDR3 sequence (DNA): TGCGCCAGCAGCTTTTTTCGGGGCGGCCAAGAGACCCAGTACTTC.

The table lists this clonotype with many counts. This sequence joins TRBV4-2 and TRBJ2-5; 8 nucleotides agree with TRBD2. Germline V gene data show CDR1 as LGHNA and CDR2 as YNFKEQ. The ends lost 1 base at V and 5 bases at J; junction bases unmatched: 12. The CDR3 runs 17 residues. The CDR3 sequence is CASSQGLGAGVSETQYF. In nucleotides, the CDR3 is TGTGCCAGCAGCCAAGGCCTCGGAGCGGGGGTCTCGGAGACCCAGTACTTC.

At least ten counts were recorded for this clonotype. CDR3 DNA sequence: TGTGCCAGCAGCTTAGCGCGGGCCGGGAGTAAACAGTACTTC. This encodes CASSLARAGSKQYF. This chain links TRBV7-8 with TRBJ2-7; D is perhaps TRBD2 (6 bases). Trimming shortened V by 0 bases and J by 10 bases, and 16 bases separated the two germline ends. This CDR3 is 14 amino acids long. Germline V gene sequence: CDR1 SGHVS, CDR2 FQNEAQ.

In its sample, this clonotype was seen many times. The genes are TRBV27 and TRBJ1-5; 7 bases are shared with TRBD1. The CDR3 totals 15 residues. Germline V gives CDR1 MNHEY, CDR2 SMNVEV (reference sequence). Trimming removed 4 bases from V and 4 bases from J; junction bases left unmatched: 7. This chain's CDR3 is CASSSDRVGNQPQHF. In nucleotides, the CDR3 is TGTGCCAGCAGTTCCGACAGGGTGGGGAATCAGCCCCAGCATTTT.

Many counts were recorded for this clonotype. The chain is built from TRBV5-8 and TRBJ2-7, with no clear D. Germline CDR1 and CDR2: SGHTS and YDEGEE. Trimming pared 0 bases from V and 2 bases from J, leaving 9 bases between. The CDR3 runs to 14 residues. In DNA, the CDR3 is TGTGCCAGCAGCTTGGAGGACGGAGCCTACGAGCAGTACTTC. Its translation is CASSLEDGAYEQYF.

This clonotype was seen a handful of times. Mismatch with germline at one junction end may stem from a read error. The CDR3 is CSVVSDRGNSQGQPQNF. The CDR3, as DNA: TGCAGTGTTGTTTCGGACAGGGGCAACTCGCAGGGTCAGCCCCAGAATTTT. The rearrangement uses TRBV20-1 and TRBJ1-5; 9 bases map to TRBD1. The CDR3 has 17 amino acids. The germline V gene has CDR1 DFQATT and CDR2 SNEGSKA (reference sequence).

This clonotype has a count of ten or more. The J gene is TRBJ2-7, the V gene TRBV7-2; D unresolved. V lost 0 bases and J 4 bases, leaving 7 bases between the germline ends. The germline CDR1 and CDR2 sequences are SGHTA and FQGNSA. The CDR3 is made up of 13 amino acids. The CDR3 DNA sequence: TGTGCCAGCAGCTTAGCGTCTAAGTACGAGCAGTACTTC. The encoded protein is CASSLASKYEQYF.

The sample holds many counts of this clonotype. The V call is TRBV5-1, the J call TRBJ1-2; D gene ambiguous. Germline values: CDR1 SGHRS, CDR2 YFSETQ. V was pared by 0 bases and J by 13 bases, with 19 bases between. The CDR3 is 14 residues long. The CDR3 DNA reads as TGCGCCAGCAGCTTGGCGGGTCTCGGTATTGGGGTCACCTTC. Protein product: CASSLAGLGIGVTF.

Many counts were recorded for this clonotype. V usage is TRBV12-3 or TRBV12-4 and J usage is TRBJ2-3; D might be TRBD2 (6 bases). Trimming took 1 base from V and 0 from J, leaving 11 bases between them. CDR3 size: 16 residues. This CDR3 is CASSLEAGTSTDTQYF. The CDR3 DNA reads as TGTGCCAGCAGTTTAGAGGCCGGGACTAGCACAGATACGCAGTATTTT.

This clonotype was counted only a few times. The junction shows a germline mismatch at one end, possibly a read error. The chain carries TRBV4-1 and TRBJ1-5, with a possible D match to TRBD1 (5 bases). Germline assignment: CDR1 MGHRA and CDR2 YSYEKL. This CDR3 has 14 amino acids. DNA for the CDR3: TGCGCCAGCAGCCAAATAATAGACAGCCAGCCCCAGAATTTT. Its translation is CASSQIIDSQPQNF.